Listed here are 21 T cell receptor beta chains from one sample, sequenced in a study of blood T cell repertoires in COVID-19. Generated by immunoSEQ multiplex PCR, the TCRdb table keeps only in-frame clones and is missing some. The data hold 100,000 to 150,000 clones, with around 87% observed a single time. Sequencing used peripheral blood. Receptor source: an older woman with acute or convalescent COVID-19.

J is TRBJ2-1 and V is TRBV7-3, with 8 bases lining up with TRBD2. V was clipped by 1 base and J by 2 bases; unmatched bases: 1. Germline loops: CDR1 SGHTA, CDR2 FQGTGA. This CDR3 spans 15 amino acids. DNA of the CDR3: TGTGCCAGCAGCTTAAGGGGACTAGCCTACAATGAGCAGTTCTTC. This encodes CASSLRGLAYNEQFF.

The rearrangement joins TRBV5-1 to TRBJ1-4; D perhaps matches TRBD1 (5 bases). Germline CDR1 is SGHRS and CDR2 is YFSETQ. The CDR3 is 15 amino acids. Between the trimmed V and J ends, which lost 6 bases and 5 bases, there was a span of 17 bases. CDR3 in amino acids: CASTPNGGENEKLFF. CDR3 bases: TGCGCCAGCACCCCGAATGGGGGGGAGAATGAAAAACTGTTTTTT.

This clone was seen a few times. The CDR3 DNA sequence: TGTGCCAGCAGCTTGGGAGCGGCATCGGGCGCCTACGAGCAGTACGTC. Translated: CASSLGAASGAYEQYV. The chain recombines TRBV5-6 with TRBJ2-7; tentatively, D is TRBD2 (5 bases). V was clipped by 0 bases and J by 2 bases, with 15 bases between them. This CDR3 is built from 16 residues. The germline V gene has CDR1 SGHDT and CDR2 YYEEEE.

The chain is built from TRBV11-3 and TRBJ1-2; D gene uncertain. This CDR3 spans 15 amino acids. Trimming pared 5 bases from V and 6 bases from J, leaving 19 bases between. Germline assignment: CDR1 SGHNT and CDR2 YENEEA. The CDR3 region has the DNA TGTGCCAGCAGCCCTCCGGGCGCCAGGAGGGATGGCTACACCTTC. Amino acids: CASSPPGARRDGYTF. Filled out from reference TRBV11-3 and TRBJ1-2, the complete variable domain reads EAGVVQSPRYKIIEKKQPVAFWCNPISGHNTLYWYLQNLGQGPELLIRYENEEAVDDSQLPKDRFSAERLKGVDSTLKIQPAELGDSAVYLCASSPPGARRDGYTFGSGTRLTVV.

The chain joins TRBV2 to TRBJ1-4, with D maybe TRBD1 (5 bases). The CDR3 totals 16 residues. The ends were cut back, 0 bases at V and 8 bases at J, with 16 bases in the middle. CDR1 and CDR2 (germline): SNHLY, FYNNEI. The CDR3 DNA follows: TGTGCCAGCAGTGAAGCGCGGGGCAGGGTTAGAGAAAAACTGTTTTTT. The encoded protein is CASSEARGRVREKLFF.

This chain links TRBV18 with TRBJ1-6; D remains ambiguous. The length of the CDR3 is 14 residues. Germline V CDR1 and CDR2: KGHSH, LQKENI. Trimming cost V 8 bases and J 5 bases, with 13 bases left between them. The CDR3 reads CASRRDKNNSPLHF. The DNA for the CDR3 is TGTGCCAGCCGCCGCGACAAGAATAATTCACCCCTCCACTTT.

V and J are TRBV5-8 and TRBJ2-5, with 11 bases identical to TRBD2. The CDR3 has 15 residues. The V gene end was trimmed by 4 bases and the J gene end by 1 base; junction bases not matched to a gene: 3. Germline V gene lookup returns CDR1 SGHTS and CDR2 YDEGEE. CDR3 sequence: CASSPGLAGQETQYF. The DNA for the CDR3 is TGTGCCAGCAGCCCAGGACTAGCGGGCCAAGAGACCCAGTACTTC.

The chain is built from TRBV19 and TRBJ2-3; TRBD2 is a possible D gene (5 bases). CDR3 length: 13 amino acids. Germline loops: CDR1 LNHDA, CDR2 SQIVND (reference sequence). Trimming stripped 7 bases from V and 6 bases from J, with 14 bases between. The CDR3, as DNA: TGTGCCAGTACTCACCCTAGCCTCGATACGCAGTATTTT. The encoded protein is CASTHPSLDTQYF.

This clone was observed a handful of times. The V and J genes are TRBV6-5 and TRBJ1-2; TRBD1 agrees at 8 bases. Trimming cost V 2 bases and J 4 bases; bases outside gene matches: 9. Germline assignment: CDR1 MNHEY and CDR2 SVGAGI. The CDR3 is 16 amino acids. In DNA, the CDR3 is TGTGCCAGCAGTTACGACTGGCAGGGGGCCGGCTATGGCTACACCTTC. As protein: CASSYDWQGAGYGYTF.

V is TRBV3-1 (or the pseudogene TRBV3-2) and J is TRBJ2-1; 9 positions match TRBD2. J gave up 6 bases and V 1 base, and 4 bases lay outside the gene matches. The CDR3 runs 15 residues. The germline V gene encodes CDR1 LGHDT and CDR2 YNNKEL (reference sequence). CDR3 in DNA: TGTGCCAGCAGCCAAGGACTAGCGGCACCCAATGAGCAGTTCTTC. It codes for CASSQGLAAPNEQFF.

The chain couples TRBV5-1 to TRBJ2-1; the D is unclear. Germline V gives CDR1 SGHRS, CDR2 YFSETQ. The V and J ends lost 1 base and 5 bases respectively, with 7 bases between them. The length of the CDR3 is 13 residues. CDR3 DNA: TGCGCCAGCAGCTTGTACTCTCACAATGAGCAGTTCTTC. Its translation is CASSLYSHNEQFF.

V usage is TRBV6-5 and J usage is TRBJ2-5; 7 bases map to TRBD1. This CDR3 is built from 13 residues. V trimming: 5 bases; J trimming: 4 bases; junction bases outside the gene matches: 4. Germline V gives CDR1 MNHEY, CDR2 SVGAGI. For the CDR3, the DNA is TGTGCCAGCAGTCCGGACAGGACAGAGACCCAGTACTTC. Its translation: CASSPDRTETQYF.

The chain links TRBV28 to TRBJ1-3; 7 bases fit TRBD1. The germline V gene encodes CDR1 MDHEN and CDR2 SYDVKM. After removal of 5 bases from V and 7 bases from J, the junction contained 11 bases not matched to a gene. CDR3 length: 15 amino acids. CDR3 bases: TGTGCCAGCAGTGGCGGACAGGCCTTTCCTAACACCATATATTTT. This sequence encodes CASSGGQAFPNTIYF.

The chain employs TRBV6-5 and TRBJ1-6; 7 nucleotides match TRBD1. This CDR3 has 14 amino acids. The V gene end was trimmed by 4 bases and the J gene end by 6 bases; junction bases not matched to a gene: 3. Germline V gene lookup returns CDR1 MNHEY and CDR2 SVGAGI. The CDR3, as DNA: TGTGCCAGCAGTTTGGGACAGATTAATTCACCCCTCCACTTT. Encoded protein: CASSLGQINSPLHF.

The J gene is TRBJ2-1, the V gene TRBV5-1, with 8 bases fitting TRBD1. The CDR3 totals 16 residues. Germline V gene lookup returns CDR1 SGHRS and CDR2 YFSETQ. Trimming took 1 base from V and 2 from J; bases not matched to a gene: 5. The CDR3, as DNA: TGCGCCAGCAGCTTGAGCGGACAGGGACCCTACAATGAGCAGTTCTTC. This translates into CASSLSGQGPYNEQFF.

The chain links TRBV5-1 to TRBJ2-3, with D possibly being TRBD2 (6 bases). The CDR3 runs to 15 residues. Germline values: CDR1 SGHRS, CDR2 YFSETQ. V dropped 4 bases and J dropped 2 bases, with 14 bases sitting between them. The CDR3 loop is CASSQIRDFTDTQYF. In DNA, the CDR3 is TGCGCCAGCAGCCAAATCCGGGACTTCACAGATACGCAGTATTTT.

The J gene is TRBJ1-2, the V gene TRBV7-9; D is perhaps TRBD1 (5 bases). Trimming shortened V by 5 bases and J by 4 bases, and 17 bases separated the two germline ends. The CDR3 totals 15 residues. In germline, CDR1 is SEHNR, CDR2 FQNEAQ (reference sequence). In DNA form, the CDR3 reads TGTGCCAGCAGCACTAGCCTGTTGGGGGGCTATGGCTACACCTTC. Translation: CASSTSLLGGYGYTF. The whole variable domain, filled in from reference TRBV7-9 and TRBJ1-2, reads DTGVSQNPRHKITKRGQNVTFRCDPISEHNRLYWYRQTLGQGPEFLTYFQNEAQLEKSRLLSDRFSAERPKGSFSTLEIQRTEQGDSAMYLCASSTSLLGGYGYTFGSGTRLTVV.

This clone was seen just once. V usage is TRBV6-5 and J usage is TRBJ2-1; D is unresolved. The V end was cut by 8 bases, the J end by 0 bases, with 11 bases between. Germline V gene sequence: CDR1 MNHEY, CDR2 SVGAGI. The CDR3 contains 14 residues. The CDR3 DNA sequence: TGTGCCAGCGCCCCGGCGGTCTCCTACAATGAGCAGTTCTTC. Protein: CASAPAVSYNEQFF.

Written as DNA, the CDR3 is TGTGCCAGCAGTCCCTATGGGTGGGGCACGCAGTATTTT. Translation gives CASSPYGWGTQYF. The genes are TRBV28 and TRBJ2-3; perhaps TRBD1 as D (5 bases). This CDR3 contains 13 residues. CDR1 MDHEN and CDR2 SYDVKM come from the germline V gene. The ends were cut back, 5 bases at V and 9 bases at J, with 15 bases in the middle. Full variable domain (missing parts from reference TRBV28 and TRBJ2-3): DVKVTQSSRYLVKRTGEKVFLECVQDMDHENMFWYRQDPGLGLRLIYFSYDVKMKEKGDIPEGYSVSREKKERFSLILESASTNQTSMYLCASSPYGWGTQYFGPGTRLTVL.

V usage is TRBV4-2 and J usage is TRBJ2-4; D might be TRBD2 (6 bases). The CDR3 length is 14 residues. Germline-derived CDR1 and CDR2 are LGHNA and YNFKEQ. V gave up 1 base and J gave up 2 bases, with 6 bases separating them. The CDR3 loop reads CASSQGGTKNIQYF. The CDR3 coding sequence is TGTGCCAGCAGCCAAGGCGGGACCAAAAACATTCAGTACTTC.

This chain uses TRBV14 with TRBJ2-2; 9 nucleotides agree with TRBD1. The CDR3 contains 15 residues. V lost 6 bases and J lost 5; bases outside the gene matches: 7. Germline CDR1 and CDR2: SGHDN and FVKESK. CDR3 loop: CASSTGTGRTGELFF. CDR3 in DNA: TGTGCCAGCAGTACCGGGACAGGGAGGACCGGGGAGCTGTTTTTT. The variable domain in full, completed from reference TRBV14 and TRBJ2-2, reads EAGVTQFPSHSVIEKGQTVTLRCDPISGHDNLYWYRRVMGKEIKFLLHFVKESKQDESGMPNNRFLAERTGGTYSTLKVQPAELEDSGVYFCASSTGTGRTGELFFGEGSRLTVL.